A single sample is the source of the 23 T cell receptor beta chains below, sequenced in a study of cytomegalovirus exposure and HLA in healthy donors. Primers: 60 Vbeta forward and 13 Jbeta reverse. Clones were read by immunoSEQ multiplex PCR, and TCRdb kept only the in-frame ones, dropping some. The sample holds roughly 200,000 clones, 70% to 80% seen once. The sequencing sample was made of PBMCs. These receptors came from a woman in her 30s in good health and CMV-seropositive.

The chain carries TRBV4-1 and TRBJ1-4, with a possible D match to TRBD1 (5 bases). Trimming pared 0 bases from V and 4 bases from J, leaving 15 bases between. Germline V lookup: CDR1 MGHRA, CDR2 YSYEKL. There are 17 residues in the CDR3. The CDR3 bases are TGCGCCAGCAGCCAAGATAGAGGGGCGCGGGGTAATGAAAAACTGTTTTTT. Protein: CASSQDRGARGNEKLFF.

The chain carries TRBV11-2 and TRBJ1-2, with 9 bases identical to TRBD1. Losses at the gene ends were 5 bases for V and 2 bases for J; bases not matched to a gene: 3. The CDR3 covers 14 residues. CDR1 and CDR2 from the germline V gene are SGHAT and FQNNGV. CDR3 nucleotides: TGTGCCAGCAGCCACAGGGGGCCGAACTATGGCTACACCTTC. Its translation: CASSHRGPNYGYTF. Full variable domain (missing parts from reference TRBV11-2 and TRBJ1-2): EAGVAQSPRYKIIEKRQSVAFWCNPISGHATLYWYQQILGQGPKLLIQFQNNGVVDDSQLPKDRFSAERLKGVDSTLKIQPAKLEDSAVYLCASSHRGPNYGYTFGSGTRLTVV.

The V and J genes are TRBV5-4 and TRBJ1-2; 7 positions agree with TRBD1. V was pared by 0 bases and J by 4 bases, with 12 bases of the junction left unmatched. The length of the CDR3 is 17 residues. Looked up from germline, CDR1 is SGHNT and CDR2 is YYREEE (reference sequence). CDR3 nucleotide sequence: TGTGCCAGCAGCTTGGAGGTAGGGACAGTTTATCCCTATGGCTACACCTTC. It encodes CASSLEVGTVYPYGYTF.

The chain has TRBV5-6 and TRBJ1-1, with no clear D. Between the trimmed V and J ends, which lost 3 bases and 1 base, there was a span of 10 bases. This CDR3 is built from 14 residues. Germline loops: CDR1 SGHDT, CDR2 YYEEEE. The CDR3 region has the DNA TGTGCCAGCAGCTGGAGGGCCCGGAACACTGAAGCTTTCTTT. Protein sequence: CASSWRARNTEAFF.

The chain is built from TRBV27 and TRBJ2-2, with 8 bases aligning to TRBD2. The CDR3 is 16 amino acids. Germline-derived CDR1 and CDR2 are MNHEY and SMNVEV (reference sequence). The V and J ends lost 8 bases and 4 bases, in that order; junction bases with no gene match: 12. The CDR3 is CASRPGGAPGTGELFF. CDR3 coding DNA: TGTGCCAGCCGTCCGGGAGGGGCGCCGGGCACCGGGGAGCTGTTTTTT.

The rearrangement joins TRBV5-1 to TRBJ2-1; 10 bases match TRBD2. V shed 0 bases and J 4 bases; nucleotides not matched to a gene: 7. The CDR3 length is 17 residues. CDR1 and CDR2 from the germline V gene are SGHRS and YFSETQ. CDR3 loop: CASSLGGSGRVYNEQFF. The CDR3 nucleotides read TGCGCCAGCAGCTTGGGAGGAAGCGGGAGGGTGTACAATGAGCAGTTCTTC.

CDR3 loop: CASSPPGGYGYTF. The CDR3 nucleotides read TGTGCCAGCTCACCTCCAGGGGGATATGGCTACACCTTC. The chain carries TRBV18 and TRBJ1-2, with TRBD1 matching 7 bases. Germline V CDR1 and CDR2: KGHSH, LQKENI. V was clipped by 3 bases and J by 5 bases; unmatched bases: 3. The CDR3 extends over 13 amino acids.

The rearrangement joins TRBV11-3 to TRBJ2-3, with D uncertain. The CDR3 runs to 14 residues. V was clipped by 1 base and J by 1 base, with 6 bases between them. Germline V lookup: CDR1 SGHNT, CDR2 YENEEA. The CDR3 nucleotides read TGTGCCAGCAGCTTAGGCCGAGGCACAGATACGCAGTATTTT. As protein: CASSLGRGTDTQYF. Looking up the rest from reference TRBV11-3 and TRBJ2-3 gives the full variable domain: EAGVVQSPRYKIIEKKQPVAFWCNPISGHNTLYWYLQNLGQGPELLIRYENEEAVDDSQLPKDRFSAERLKGVDSTLKIQPAELGDSAVYLCASSLGRGTDTQYFGPGTRLTVL.

The CDR3 region has the DNA TGTGCCAGCAGTGAGGGCGCGACCATGCAAGAGACCCAGTACTTC. It specifies CASSEGATMQETQYF. The chain recombines TRBV2 with TRBJ2-5; D not resolved. Trimming took off 3 bases at V and 2 bases at J, with 13 bases between the two ends. Germline V gene data show CDR1 as SNHLY and CDR2 as FYNNEI. CDR3 length equals 15 residues. Complete variable domain (other parts from reference TRBV2 and TRBJ2-5): EPEVTQTPSHQVTQMGQEVILRCVPISNHLYFYWYRQILGQKVEFLVSFYNNEISEKSEIFDDQFSVERPDGSNFTLKIRSTKLEDSAMYFCASSEGATMQETQYFGPGTRLLVL.

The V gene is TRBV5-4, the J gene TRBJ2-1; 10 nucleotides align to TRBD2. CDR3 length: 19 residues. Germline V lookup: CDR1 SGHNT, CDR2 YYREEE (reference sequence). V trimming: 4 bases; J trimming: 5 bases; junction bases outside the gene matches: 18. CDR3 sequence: CASSPPLGASGSNNNEQFF. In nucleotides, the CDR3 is TGTGCCAGCAGCCCACCCCTTGGGGCTAGCGGGAGTAACAACAATGAGCAGTTCTTC.

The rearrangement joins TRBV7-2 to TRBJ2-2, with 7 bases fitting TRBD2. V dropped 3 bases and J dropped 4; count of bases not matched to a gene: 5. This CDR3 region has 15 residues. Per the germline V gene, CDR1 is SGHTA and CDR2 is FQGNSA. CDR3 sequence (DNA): TGTGCCAGCAGCTTGGGGTCGGGGGGCACCGGGGAGCTGTTTTTT. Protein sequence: CASSLGSGGTGELFF.

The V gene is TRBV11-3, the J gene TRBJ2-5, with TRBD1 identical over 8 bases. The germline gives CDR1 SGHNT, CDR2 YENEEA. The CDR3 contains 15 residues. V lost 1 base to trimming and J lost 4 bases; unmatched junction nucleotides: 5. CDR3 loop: CASSLGGQGRETQYF. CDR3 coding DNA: TGTGCCAGCAGCTTAGGCGGACAGGGCAGAGAGACCCAGTACTTC.

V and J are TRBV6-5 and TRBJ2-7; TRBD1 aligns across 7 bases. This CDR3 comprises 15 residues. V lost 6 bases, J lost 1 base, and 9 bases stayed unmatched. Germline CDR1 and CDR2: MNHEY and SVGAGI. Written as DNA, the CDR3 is TGTGCCAGCAGGTCCGGGACAGTTGATTCCTACGAGCAGTACTTC. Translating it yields CASRSGTVDSYEQYF.

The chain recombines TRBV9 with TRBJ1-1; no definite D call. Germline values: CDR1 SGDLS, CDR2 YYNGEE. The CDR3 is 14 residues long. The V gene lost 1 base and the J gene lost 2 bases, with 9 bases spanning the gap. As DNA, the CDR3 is TGTGCCAGCAGCGTATCAGGACTCAACACTGAAGCTTTCTTT. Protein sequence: CASSVSGLNTEAFF.

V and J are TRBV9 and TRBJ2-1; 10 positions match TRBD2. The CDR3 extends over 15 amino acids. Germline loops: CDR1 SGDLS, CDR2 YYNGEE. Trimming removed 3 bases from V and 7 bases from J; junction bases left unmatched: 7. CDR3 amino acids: CASSADQTSGNEQFF. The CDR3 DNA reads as TGTGCCAGCAGCGCGGACCAGACTAGCGGGAATGAGCAGTTCTTC.

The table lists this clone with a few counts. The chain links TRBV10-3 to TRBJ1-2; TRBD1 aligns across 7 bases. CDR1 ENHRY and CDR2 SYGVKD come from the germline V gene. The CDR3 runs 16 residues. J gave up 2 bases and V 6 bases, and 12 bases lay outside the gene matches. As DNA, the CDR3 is TGTGCCATCAGCCCGAGGGGGCCCGGGAAAAACTATGGCTACACCTTC. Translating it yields CAISPRGPGKNYGYTF.

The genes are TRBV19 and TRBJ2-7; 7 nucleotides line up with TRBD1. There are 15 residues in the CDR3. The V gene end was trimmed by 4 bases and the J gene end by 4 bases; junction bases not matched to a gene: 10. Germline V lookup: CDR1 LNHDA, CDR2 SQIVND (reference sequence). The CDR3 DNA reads TGTGCCAGTAGTACTACCCGACAGGGTATTTACGAGCAGTACTTC. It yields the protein CASSTTRQGIYEQYF.

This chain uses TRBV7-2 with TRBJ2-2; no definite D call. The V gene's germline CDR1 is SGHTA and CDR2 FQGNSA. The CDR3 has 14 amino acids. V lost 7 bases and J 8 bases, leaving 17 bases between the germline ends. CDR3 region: CASTKPAGWGELFF. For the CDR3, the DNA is TGTGCCAGCACCAAACCGGCAGGTTGGGGGGAGCTGTTTTTT.

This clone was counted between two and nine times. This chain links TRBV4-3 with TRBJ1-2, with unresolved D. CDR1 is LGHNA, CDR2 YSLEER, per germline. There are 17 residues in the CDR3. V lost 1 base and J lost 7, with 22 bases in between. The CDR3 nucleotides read TGCGCCAGCAGCCAAGTTCGTATACTCGAAGGTGGAGGTGGCTACACCTTC. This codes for CASSQVRILEGGGGYTF.

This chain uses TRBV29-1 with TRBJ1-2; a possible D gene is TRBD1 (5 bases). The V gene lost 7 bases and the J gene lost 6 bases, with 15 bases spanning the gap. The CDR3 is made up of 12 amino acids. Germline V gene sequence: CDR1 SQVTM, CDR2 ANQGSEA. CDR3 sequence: CSAPGGEDGYTF. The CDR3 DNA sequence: TGCAGCGCCCCTGGGGGGGAGGATGGCTACACCTTC.

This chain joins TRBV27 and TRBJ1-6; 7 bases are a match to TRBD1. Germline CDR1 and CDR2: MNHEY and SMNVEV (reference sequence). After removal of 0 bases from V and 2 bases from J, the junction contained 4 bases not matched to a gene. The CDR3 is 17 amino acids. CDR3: CASSLSIGTAYNSPLHF. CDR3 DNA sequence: TGTGCCAGCAGTTTATCGATAGGGACAGCCTATAATTCACCCCTCCACTTT.

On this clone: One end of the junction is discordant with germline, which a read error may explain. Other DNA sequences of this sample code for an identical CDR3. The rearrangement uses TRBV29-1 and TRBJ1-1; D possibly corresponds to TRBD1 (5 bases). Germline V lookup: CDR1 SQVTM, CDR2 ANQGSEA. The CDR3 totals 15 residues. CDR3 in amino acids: CSVVQGFGRDTEAFF. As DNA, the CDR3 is TGCAGTGTTGTTCAGGGCTTTGGAAGGGACACTGAAGCTTTCTTT.

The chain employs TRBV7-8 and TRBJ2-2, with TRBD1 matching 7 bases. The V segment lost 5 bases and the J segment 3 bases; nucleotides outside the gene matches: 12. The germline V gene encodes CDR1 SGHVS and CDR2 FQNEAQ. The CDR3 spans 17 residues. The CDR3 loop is CASSPRQGPRDTGELFF. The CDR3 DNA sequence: TGTGCCAGCAGCCCAAGACAGGGACCAAGGGACACCGGGGAGCTGTTTTTT.